A single sample is the source of the 20 T cell receptor beta chains below, sequenced in a study of T-cell reconstitution after alpha-beta-depleted transplantation in children. A library of TCRbeta sequences, prepared with unique molecular identifiers, was generated. MiXCR, run by TCRdb on the PCR reads, gives a single entry per CDR3 protein. Here the sample spans over 70,000 distinct CDR3 sequences, 9% to 15% being singletons. Sequencing used PBMCs from the stem cell graft donor, obtained from the stem cell graft. Source of these receptors: a human donor who donated a stem cell graft to a child with inherited bone marrow failure.

This clonotype has a count of ten or more. The CDR3 sequence: CASRGTRQGGEQYF. CDR3 DNA sequence: TGTGCCAGCAGAGGAACACGCCAGGGCGGCGAGCAGTACTTC. J is TRBJ2-7 and V is TRBV28, with D perhaps matching TRBD1 (5 bases). V lost 6 bases to trimming and J lost 6 bases, with 18 bases between them. Germline V gene sequence: CDR1 MDHEN, CDR2 SYDVKM. The CDR3 is made up of 14 amino acids.

This clonotype was found many times. The J gene is TRBJ1-1, the V gene TRBV24-1; TRBD1 is a possible D gene (5 bases). Per germline, CDR1 KGHDR and CDR2 SFDVKD. This CDR3 comprises 14 residues. Trimming shortened V by 9 bases and J by 4 bases, and 17 bases separated the two germline ends. CDR3 nucleotides: TGTGCCACCTTTGACAGATACTCGGGCACTGAAGCTTTCTTT. As protein: CATFDRYSGTEAFF.

At least ten counts were recorded for this clonotype. The chain carries TRBV7-2 and TRBJ1-1, with no clear D. Germline V gives CDR1 SGHTA, CDR2 FQGNSA. CDR3 length equals 13 residues. Trimming shortened V by 7 bases and J by 7 bases, and 16 bases separated the two germline ends. The chain's CDR3 is CASTRPGRGEAFF. In nucleotides, the CDR3 is TGTGCCAGCACCAGACCAGGCCGGGGTGAAGCTTTCTTT.

This clonotype came up many times. One end of the junction does not line up with germline, which may come from a read error. The rearrangement links TRBV6-1 to TRBJ2-1; tentatively, D is TRBD1 or TRBD2 (6 bases each). Germline V gene data show CDR1 as MNHNS and CDR2 as SASEGT. This CDR3 spans 16 amino acids. The CDR3 nucleotides read TGTGCCAGCAGGGATGGGCCCGGGGGCGACTTAAATGATCAGTTCTTC. This sequence encodes CASRDGPGGDLNDQFF.

The table lists this clonotype with many counts. The chain has TRBV20-1 and TRBJ1-4; D call uncertain. The CDR3 has 14 amino acids. Trimming pared 3 bases from V and 4 bases from J, leaving 12 bases between. Looked up from germline, CDR1 is DFQATT and CDR2 is SNEGSKA (reference sequence). CDR3 nucleotides: TGCAGTGCTAGGCCCGGGAACTATAATGAAAAACTGTTTTTT. Its protein is CSARPGNYNEKLFF.

The V gene is TRBV27, the J gene TRBJ1-1; D ambiguous. Germline CDR1 reads MNHEY; CDR2 reads SMNVEV (reference sequence). CDR3 length: 15 amino acids. Trimming took off 4 bases at V and 0 bases at J, with 12 bases between the two ends. The CDR3 coding sequence is TGTGCCAGCAGTTCCCCGAGATTAGTGAACACTGAAGCTTTCTTT. This translates into CASSSPRLVNTEAFF.

This clonotype occurred a few times. This chain uses TRBV9 with TRBJ2-1; 9 nucleotides align to TRBD2. V was clipped by 2 bases and J by 7 bases; unmatched bases: 4. From germline, CDR1 is SGDLS and CDR2 YYNGEE. The CDR3 is made up of 14 amino acids. The DNA of the CDR3 is TGTGCCAGCAGCGTGTATAGCGGGGGAAATGAGCAGTTCTTC. It codes for CASSVYSGGNEQFF.

The table lists this clonotype with many counts. The chain employs TRBV7-9 and TRBJ2-2, with 8 bases identical to TRBD1. CDR3 length equals 15 residues. The V segment lost 5 bases and the J segment 6 bases; nucleotides outside the gene matches: 8. Germline V gene sequence: CDR1 SEHNR, CDR2 FQNEAQ (reference sequence). The DNA for the CDR3 is TGTGCCAGCAGCCCGCACAGGGGGAAAGCCGGGGAGCTGTTTTTT. Its translation is CASSPHRGKAGELFF. Full variable domain (remainder filled in from reference TRBV7-9 and TRBJ2-2): DTGVSQNPRHKITKRGQNVTFRCDPISEHNRLYWYRQTLGQGPEFLTYFQNEAQLEKSRLLSDRFSAERPKGSFSTLEIQRTEQGDSAMYLCASSPHRGKAGELFFGEGSRLTVL.

This clonotype was observed at least ten times. The chain carries TRBV20-1 and TRBJ1-1; TRBD1 might be the D (6 bases). V was pared by 6 bases and J by 4 bases, with 18 bases between. The V gene's germline CDR1 is DFQATT and CDR2 SNEGSKA (reference sequence). CDR3 size: 14 residues. CDR3 bases: TGCAGTGCGGACGGTTCAGGGGACGGCACTGAAGCTTTCTTT. It codes for CSADGSGDGTEAFF.

This clonotype was observed at least ten times. The chain couples TRBV4-3 to TRBJ1-1; D is possibly TRBD1 (5 bases). Germline CDR1 is LGHNA and CDR2 is YSLEER. This CDR3 spans 15 amino acids. Deletions cut 3 bases from V and 8 bases from J, with 19 bases between. CDR3 DNA: TGCGCCAGCAGCCAGGTCCACGCTGGGGCGGCAGAAGCTTTCTTT. This sequence encodes CASSQVHAGAAEAFF.

V gene TRBV4-2 combines with J gene TRBJ2-3; 8 bases line up with TRBD2. Germline CDR1 and CDR2: LGHNA and YNFKEQ. The CDR3 totals 17 residues. Trimming took 0 bases from V and 4 from J; bases not matched to a gene: 9. This CDR3 reads CASSQDWSGSIADTQYF. CDR3 nucleotide sequence: TGTGCCAGCAGCCAAGATTGGAGCGGGAGTATAGCAGATACGCAGTATTTT.

This clonotype was seen a handful of times. This chain links TRBV7-6 with TRBJ2-1; 7 bases fit TRBD1. V trimming: 2 bases; J trimming: 2 bases; junction bases outside the gene matches: 21. The CDR3 runs to 21 residues. Germline CDR1 is SGHVS and CDR2 is FNYEAQ. For the CDR3, the DNA is TGTGCCAGCAGCTTACCCTTGCCGGGACAGTCCGTGTCGGCGACCTACAATGAGCAGTTCTTC. Protein sequence: CASSLPLPGQSVSATYNEQFF.

The rearrangement links TRBV20-1 to TRBJ2-5; 11 positions match TRBD2. The CDR3 has 15 residues. V lost 6 bases and J lost 4; bases outside the gene matches: 10. In germline, CDR1 is DFQATT, CDR2 SNEGSKA (reference sequence). The CDR3, as DNA: TGCAGTGCCCGCAAACTAGCGGGAGTCGCAGAGACCCAGTACTTC. Translation: CSARKLAGVAETQYF.

This clonotype appeared a few times. The chain links TRBV3-1 to TRBJ1-4; 8 nucleotides match TRBD1. The CDR3 consists of 16 residues. Germline lookup yields CDR1 LGHDT and CDR2 YNNKEL (reference sequence). V lost 0 bases to trimming and J lost 7 bases; unmatched junction nucleotides: 7. As DNA, the CDR3 is TGTGCCAGCAGCCAAGATCATGCCAGGGGGCCTGAAAAACTGTTTTTT. It encodes CASSQDHARGPEKLFF.

This clonotype turned up a few times. The V and J genes are TRBV7-2 and TRBJ1-4; TRBD1 might be the D (5 bases). The CDR3 length is 16 residues. The ends were cut back, 7 bases at V and 0 bases at J, with 15 bases in the middle. Germline loops: CDR1 SGHTA, CDR2 FQGNSA. CDR3 loop: CASIVRGVATNEKLFF. DNA for the CDR3: TGTGCCAGCATCGTTCGGGGCGTTGCAACTAATGAAAAACTGTTTTTT.

This clonotype was counted ten times or more. The J gene is TRBJ2-2, the V gene TRBV7-2; 9 nucleotides line up with TRBD1. In germline, CDR1 is SGHTA, CDR2 FQGNSA. The CDR3 covers 14 residues. V trimming: 2 bases; J trimming: 6 bases; junction bases outside the gene matches: 1. The CDR3 sequence is CASSLHRGPGELFF. Here the CDR3 DNA reads TGTGCCAGCAGCTTACACAGGGGGCCCGGGGAGCTGTTTTTT. Based on the CDR3 plus reference TRBV7-2 and TRBJ2-2, the full variable domain is GAGVSQSPSNKVTEKGKDVELRCDPISGHTALYWYRQSLGQGLEFLIYFQGNSAPDKSGLPSDRFSAERTGGSVSTLTIQRTQQEDSAVYLCASSLHRGPGELFFGEGSRLTVL.

This clonotype was counted ten times or more. This chain links TRBV9 with TRBJ1-1, with unresolved D. Trimming removed 0 bases from V and 6 bases from J, with 9 bases in between. Germline assignment: CDR1 SGDLS and CDR2 YYNGEE. The CDR3 has 13 residues. The CDR3 DNA reads TGTGCCAGCAGCGTAGGATCCTACCCTGAAGCTTTCTTT. Protein product: CASSVGSYPEAFF.

This clonotype showed up many times. The V gene is TRBV27, the J gene TRBJ1-1; D remains unclear. Trimming took 1 base from V and 8 from J, leaving 17 bases between them. The CDR3 has 15 amino acids. Germline lookup yields CDR1 MNHEY and CDR2 SMNVEV (reference sequence). CDR3 DNA sequence: TGTGCCAGCAGTTTATATCGCGTAAGTGCGGGCGAAGCTTTCTTT. Residues: CASSLYRVSAGEAFF.

V is TRBV29-1 and J is TRBJ2-3, with D unclear. CDR1 and CDR2 from the germline V gene are SQVTM and ANQGSEA. V was pared by 3 bases and J by 4 bases, with 20 bases between. This CDR3 has 16 amino acids. The CDR3 nucleotides read TGCAGCGTTGACAGATGGCCGGCCCCCAATTCAGATACGCAGTATTTT. Its protein is CSVDRWPAPNSDTQYF.

This clonotype was found many times. The chain carries TRBV7-9 and TRBJ2-3; unclear D gene. Germline CDR1 and CDR2: SEHNR and FQNEAQ (reference sequence). The CDR3 consists of 12 residues. Trimming left V 5 bases short and J 5 bases short, with 8 bases between. For the CDR3, the DNA is TGTGCCAGCAGCCCCCGCGAAGATACGCAGTATTTT. Translated: CASSPREDTQYF.